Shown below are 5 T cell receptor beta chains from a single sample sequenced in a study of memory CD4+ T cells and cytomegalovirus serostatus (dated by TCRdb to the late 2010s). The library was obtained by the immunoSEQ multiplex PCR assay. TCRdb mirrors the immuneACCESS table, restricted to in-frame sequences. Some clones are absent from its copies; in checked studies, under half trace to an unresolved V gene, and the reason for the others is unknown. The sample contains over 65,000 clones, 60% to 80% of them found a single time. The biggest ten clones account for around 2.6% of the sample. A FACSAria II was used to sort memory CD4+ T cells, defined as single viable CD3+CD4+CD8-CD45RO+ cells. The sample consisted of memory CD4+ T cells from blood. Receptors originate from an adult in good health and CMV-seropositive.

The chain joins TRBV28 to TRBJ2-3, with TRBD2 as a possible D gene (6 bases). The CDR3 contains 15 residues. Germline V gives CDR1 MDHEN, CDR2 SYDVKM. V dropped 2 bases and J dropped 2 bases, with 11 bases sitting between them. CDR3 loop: CASSLPGGDTDTQYF. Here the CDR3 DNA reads TGTGCCAGCAGTTTACCGGGCGGGGACACAGATACGCAGTATTTT.

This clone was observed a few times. The CDR3 DNA reads as TGTGCCAGTAGGTTAACTAGCAATCAGCCCCAGCATTTT. Its protein product is CASRLTSNQPQHF. The rearrangement joins TRBV19 to TRBJ1-5; D not resolved. The CDR3 is 13 amino acids. Germline V gives CDR1 LNHDA, CDR2 SQIVND (reference sequence). V gave up 6 bases and J gave up 0 bases, with 6 bases separating them.

For the CDR3, the DNA is TGTGCCAGCAGCCCCGGGGTTGCTGAGCAGTTCTTC. Encoded protein: CASSPGVAEQFF. The chain is built from TRBV11-2 and TRBJ2-1; TRBD2 is a possible D gene (5 bases). Germline lookup yields CDR1 SGHAT and CDR2 FQNNGV. The CDR3 extends over 12 amino acids. Trimming shortened V by 5 bases and J by 9 bases, and 11 bases separated the two germline ends.

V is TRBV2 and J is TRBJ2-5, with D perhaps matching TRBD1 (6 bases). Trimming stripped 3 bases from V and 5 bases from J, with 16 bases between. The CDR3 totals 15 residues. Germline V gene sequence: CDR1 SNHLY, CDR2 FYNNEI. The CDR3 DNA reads TGTGCCAGCAGTGAGGCGGGCAGGGGCATGGAGACCCAGTACTTC. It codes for CASSEAGRGMETQYF.

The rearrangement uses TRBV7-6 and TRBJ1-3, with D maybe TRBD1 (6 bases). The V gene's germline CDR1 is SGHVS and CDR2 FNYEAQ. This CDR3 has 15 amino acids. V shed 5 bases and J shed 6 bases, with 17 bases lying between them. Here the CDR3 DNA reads TGTGCCAGCAGCCCAAAGTTCAGGGGCTCAAACACCATATATTTT. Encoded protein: CASSPKFRGSNTIYF.